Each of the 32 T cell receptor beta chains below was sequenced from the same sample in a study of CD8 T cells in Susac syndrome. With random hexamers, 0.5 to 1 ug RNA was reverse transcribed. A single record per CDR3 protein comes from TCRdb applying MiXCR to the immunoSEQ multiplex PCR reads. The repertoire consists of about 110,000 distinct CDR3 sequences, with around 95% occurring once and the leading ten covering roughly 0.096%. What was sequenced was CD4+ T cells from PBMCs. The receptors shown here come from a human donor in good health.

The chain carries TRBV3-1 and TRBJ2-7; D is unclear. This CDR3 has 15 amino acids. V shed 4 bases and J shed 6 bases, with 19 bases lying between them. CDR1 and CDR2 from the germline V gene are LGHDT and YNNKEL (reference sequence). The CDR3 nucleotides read TGTGCCAGCAGCCCCCATGCGGAAGGGAAGGGCGAGCAGTACTTC. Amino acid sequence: CASSPHAEGKGEQYF.

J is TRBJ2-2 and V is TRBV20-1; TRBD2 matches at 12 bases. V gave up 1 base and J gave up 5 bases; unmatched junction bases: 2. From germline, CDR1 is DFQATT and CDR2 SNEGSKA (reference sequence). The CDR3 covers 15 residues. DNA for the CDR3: TGCAGTGCTAGAGGTCTAGCGGGGGGGACCGGGGAGCTGTTTTTT. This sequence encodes CSARGLAGGTGELFF.

The CDR3 region has the DNA TGCGCCAGCAGCCTGGGACAGGTCACAGATACGCAGTATTTT. The encoded protein is CASSLGQVTDTQYF. The chain recombines TRBV5-1 with TRBJ2-3, with TRBD1 matching 8 bases. This CDR3 is 14 amino acids long. J gave up 2 bases and V 4 bases, and 3 bases lay outside the gene matches. Germline V CDR1 and CDR2: SGHRS, YFSETQ.

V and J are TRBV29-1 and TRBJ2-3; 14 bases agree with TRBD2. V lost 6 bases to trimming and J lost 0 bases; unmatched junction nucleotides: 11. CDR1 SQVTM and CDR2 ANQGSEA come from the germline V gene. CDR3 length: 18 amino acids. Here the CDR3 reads CSVRSETSGRVSTDTQYF. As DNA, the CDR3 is TGCAGCGTGAGGTCAGAGACTAGCGGGAGGGTTAGCACAGATACGCAGTATTTT.

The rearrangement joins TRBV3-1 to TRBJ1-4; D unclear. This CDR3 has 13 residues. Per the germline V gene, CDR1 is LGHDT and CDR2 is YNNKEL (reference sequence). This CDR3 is CRVPLKPNEKLFF. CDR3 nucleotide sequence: TGTAGGGTCCCTTTAAAGCCTAATGAAAAACTGTTTTTT.

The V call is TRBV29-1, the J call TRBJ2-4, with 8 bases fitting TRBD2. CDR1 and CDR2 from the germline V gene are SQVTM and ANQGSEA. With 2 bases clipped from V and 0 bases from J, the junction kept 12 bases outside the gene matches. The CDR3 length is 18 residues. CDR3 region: CSVEYRAGGPLAKNIQYF. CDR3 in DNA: TGCAGCGTTGAATACCGGGCGGGGGGACCCTTAGCCAAAAACATTCAGTACTTC. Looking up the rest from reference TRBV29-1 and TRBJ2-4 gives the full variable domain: SAVISQKPSRDICQRGTSLTIQCQVDSQVTMMFWYRQQPGQSLTLIATANQGSEATYESGFVIDKFPISRPNLTFSTLTVSNMSPEDSSIYLCSVEYRAGGPLAKNIQYFGAGTRLSVL.

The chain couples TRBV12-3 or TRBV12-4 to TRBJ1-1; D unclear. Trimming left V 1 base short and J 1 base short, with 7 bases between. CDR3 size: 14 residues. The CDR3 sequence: CASSLVPQNTEAFF. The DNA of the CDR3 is TGTGCCAGCAGTTTAGTCCCGCAGAACACTGAAGCTTTCTTT.

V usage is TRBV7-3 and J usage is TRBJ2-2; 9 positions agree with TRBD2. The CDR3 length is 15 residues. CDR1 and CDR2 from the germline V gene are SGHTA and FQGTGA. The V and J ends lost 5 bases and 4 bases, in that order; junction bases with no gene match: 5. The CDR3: CASSPRGGVTGELFF. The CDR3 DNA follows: TGTGCCAGCAGCCCGCGGGGGGGCGTCACCGGGGAGCTGTTTTTT.

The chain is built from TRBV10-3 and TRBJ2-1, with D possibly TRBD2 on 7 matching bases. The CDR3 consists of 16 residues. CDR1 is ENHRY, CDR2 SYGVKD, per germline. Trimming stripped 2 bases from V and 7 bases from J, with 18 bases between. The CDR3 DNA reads TGTGCCATCAGTGAGCGGGGGGCGGGAACCCTTAATGAGCAGTTCTTC. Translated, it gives CAISERGAGTLNEQFF.

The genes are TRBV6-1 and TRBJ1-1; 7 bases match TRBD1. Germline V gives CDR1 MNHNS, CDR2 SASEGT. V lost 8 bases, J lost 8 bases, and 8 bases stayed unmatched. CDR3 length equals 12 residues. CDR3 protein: CASDISQGEAFF. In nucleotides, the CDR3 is TGTGCCAGCGATATATCACAGGGGGAAGCTTTCTTT.

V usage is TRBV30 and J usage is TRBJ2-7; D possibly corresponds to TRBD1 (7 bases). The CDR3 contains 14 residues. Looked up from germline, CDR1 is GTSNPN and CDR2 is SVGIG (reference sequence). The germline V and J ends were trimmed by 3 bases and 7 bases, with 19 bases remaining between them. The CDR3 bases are TGTGCCTGGAGCGCGGGACAGCCCATCAGGGAGCAGTACTTC. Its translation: CAWSAGQPIREQYF.

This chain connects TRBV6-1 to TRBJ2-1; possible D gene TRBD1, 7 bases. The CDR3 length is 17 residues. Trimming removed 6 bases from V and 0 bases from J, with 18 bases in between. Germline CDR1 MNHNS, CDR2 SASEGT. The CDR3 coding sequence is TGTGCCAGCAGCCGGGGGCAGGGGGGAAGCTCCTACAATGAGCAGTTCTTC. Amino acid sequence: CASSRGQGGSSYNEQFF.

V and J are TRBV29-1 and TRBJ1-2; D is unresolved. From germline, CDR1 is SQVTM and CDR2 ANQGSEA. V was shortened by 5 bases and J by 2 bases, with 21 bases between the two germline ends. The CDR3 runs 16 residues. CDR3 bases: TGCAGCGTTCCCCCGAGCTTTAAAGTCGGAAACTATGGCTACACCTTC. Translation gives CSVPPSFKVGNYGYTF.

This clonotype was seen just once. The CDR3 nucleotides are TGTGCCAGCAGTTACTCCTCGGGGTCTGGGGCCAACGTCCTGACTTTC. Amino acids: CASSYSSGSGANVLTF. This chain connects TRBV6-2 or TRBV6-3 to TRBJ2-6; D possibly corresponds to TRBD2 (5 bases). This CDR3 is 16 amino acids long. Germline CDR1 is MNHEY and CDR2 is SVGEGT. The germline V and J ends were trimmed by 0 bases and 1 base, with 7 bases remaining between them.

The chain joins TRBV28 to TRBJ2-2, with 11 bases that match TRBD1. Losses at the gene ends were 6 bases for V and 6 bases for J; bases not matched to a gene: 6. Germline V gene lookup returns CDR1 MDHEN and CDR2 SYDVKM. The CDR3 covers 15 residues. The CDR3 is CASSPPGQGAGELFF. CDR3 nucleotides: TGTGCCAGCAGCCCTCCGGGACAGGGGGCCGGGGAGCTGTTTTTT. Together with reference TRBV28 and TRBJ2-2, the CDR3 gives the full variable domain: DVKVTQSSRYLVKRTGEKVFLECVQDMDHENMFWYRQDPGLGLRLIYFSYDVKMKEKGDIPEGYSVSREKKERFSLILESASTNQTSMYLCASSPPGQGAGELFFGEGSRLTVL.

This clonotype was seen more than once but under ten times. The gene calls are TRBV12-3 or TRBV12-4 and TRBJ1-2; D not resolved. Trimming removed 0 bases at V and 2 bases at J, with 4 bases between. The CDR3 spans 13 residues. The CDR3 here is CASSLARNYGYTF. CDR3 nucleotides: TGTGCCAGCAGTTTAGCGCGAAACTATGGCTACACCTTC.

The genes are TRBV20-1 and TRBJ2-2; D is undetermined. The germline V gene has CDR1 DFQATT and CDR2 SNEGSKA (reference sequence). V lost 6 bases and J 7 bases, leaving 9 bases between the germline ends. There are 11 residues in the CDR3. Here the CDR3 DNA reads TGCAGTGCCACCGGTGGCGGGGAGCTGTTTTTT. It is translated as CSATGGGELFF.

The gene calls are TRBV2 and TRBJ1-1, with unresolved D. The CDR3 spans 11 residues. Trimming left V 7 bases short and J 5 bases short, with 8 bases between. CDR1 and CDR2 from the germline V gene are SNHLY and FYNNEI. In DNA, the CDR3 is TGTGCCAGCAACGGGGTGACTGAAGCTTTCTTT. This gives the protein CASNGVTEAFF.

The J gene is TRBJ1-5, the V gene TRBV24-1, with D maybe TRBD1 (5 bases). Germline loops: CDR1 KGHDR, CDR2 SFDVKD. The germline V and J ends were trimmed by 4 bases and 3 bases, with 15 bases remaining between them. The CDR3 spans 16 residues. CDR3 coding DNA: TGTGCCACCAGTGACCCGACGCGGGGGAACAATCAGCCCCAGCATTTT. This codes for CATSDPTRGNNQPQHF.

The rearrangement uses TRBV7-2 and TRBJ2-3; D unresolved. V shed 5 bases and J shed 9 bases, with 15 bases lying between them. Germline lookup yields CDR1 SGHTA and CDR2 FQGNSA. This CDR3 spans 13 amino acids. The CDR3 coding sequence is TGTGCCAGCAGCGCCGGCCCAACCAGCACGCAGTATTTT. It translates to CASSAGPTSTQYF.

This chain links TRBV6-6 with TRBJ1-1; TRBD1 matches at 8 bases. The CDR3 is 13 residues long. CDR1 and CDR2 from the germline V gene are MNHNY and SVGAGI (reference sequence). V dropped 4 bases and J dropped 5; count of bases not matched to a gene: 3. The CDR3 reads CASSSGGPTEAFF. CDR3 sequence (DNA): TGTGCCAGCAGTTCAGGGGGCCCAACTGAAGCTTTCTTT.

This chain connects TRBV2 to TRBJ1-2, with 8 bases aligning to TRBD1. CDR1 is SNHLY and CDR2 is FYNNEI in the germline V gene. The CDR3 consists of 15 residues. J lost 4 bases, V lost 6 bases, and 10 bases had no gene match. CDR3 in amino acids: CASRAGQGRGYGYTF. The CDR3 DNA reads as TGTGCCAGCAGGGCAGGACAGGGCCGCGGCTATGGCTACACCTTC. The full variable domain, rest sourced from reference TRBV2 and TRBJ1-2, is EPEVTQTPSHQVTQMGQEVILRCVPISNHLYFYWYRQILGQKVEFLVSFYNNEISEKSEIFDDQFSVERPDGSNFTLKIRSTKLEDSAMYFCASRAGQGRGYGYTFGSGTRLTVV.

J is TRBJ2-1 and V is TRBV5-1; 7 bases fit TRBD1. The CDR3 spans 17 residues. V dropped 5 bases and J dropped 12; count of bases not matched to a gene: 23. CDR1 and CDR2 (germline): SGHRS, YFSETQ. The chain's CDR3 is CASRSPLSTGDRAGQFF. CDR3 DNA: TGCGCCAGCAGGTCCCCCCTTAGCACAGGGGATCGGGCGGGGCAGTTCTTC.

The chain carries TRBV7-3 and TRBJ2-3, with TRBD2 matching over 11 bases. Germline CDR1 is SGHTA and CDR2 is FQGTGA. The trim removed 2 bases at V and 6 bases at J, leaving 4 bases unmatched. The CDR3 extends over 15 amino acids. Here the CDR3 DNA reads TGTGCCAGCAGCTTACTAGCGGGGGGTAGGGATACGCAGTATTTT. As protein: CASSLLAGGRDTQYF.

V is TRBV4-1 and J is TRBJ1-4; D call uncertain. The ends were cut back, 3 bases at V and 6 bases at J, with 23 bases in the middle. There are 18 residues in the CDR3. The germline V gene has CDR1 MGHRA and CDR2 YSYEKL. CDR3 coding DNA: TGCGCCAGCAGCCAGTCCCCACGACCTTTTGGGTATGATGAAAAACTGTTTTTT. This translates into CASSQSPRPFGYDEKLFF.

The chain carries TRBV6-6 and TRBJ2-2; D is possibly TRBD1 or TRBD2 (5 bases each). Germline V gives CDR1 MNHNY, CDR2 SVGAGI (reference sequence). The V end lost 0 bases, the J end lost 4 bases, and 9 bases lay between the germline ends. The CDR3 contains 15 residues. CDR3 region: CASSYSGDRTGELFF. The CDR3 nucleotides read TGTGCCAGCAGTTACTCGGGGGACCGCACCGGGGAGCTGTTTTTT.

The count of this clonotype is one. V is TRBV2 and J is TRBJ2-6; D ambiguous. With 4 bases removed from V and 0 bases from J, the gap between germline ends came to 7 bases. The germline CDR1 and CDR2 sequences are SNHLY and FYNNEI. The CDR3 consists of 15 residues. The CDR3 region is CASSAQASGANVLTF. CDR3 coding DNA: TGTGCCAGCAGTGCACAAGCCTCTGGGGCCAACGTCCTGACTTTC.

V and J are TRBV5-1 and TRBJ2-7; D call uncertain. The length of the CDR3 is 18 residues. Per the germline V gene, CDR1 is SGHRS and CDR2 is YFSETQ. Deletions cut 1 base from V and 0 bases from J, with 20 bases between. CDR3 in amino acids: CASSLRDKGPSSSYEQYF. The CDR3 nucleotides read TGCGCCAGCAGCTTGCGTGACAAGGGCCCGTCGAGCTCCTACGAGCAGTACTTC. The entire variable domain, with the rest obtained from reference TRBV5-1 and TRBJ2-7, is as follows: KAGVTQTPRYLIKTRGQQVTLSCSPISGHRSVSWYQQTPGQGLQFLFEYFSETQRNKGNFPGRFSGRQFSNSRSEMNVSTLELGDSALYLCASSLRDKGPSSSYEQYFGPGTRLTVT.

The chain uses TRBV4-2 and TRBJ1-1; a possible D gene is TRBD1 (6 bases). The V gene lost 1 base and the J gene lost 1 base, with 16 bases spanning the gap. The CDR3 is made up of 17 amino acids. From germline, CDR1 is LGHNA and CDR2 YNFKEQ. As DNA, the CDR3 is TGTGCCAGCAGCCAAGTAAGATCCGGGGGGCCGAACACTGAAGCTTTCTTT. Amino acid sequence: CASSQVRSGGPNTEAFF.

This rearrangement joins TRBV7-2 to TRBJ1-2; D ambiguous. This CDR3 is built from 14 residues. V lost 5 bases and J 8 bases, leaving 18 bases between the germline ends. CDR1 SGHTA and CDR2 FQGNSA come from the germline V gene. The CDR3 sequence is CASSTLGRARGYTF. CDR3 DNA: TGTGCCAGCAGCACCCTAGGGCGGGCACGGGGCTACACCTTC. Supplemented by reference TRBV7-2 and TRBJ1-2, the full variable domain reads GAGVSQSPSNKVTEKGKDVELRCDPISGHTALYWYRQSLGQGLEFLIYFQGNSAPDKSGLPSDRFSAERTGGSVSTLTIQRTQQEDSAVYLCASSTLGRARGYTFGSGTRLTVV.

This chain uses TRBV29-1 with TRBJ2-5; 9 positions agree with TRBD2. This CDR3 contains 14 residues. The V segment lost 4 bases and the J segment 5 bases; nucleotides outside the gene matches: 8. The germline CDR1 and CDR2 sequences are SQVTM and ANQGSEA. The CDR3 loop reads CSVGVIAGAETQYF. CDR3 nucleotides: TGCAGCGTTGGAGTTATAGCGGGAGCGGAGACCCAGTACTTC.

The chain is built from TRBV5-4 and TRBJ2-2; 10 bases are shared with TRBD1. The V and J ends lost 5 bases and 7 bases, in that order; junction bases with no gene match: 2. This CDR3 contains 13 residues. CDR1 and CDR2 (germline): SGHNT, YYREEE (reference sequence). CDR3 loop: CASRGQGNGELFF. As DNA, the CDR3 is TGTGCCAGCAGGGGACAGGGGAACGGGGAGCTGTTTTTT.